These T cell receptor beta chains were read from a single sample in a study of T cell changes during pregnancy in multiple sclerosis. Generated by immunoSEQ multiplex PCR, the TCRdb table keeps only in-frame clones and is missing some. The sample includes approximately 70,000 clones, roughly nine tenths seen only once; the top ten take roughly 1.2%. The material sequenced was peripheral blood, taken in the third trimester of pregnancy. The receptors derive from a female donor with multiple sclerosis, enrolled in a pregnancy study. Each CDR3 is given with its conserved first and last residue. The D gene is left open where the match is weak. Size values are once, few and many counts, or a class for expanded clones, and some rows have none.

clone_size | j_call | d_call | cdr3_length | v_call | cdr3_nt | cdr3_aa
- | TRBJ1-1 | TRBD1 | 13 | TRBV19 | TGTGCCAGTAGTTCAGGGGGCCGCACTGAAGCTTTCTTT | CASSSGGRTEAFF
- | TRBJ2-1 | - | 16 | TRBV11-2 | TGTGCCAGCAGCTTGCCCCCAACTAGGCGGGGCAATGAGCAGTTCTTC | CASSLPPTRRGNEQFF
- | TRBJ1-1 | - | 12 | TRBV28 | TGTGCCAGCAGTCCCCAGGGGCCTGAAGCTTTCTTT | CASSPQGPEAFF
- | TRBJ1-1 | TRBD1 | 19 | TRBV19 | TGTGCCAGTAGTACCCCTTCTGACAGGGGGCGGTTTATGAACACTGAAGCTTTCTTT | CASSTPSDRGRFMNTEAFF
- | TRBJ2-5 | - | 15 | TRBV10-3 | TGTGCCATCAGTGGTGTGGCGGGCCCCCAAGAGACCCAGTACTTC | CAISGVAGPQETQYF
- | TRBJ1-5 | - | 15 | TRBV19 | TGTGCCAGTAGTATAGGGAGAGATAGCAATCAGCCCCAGCATTTT | CASSIGRDSNQPQHF
- | TRBJ1-1 | TRBD1 | 15 | TRBV28 | TGTGCCAGCAGTTCTCCGGAGACAGGGGAAACTGAAGCTTTCTTT | CASSSPETGETEAFF
- | TRBJ2-3 | - | 21 | TRBV27 | TGTGCCAGCAGTCACAGGGGGCGAATTCTAAAGCTAGCGGGAGACACAGATACGCAGTATTTT | CASSHRGRILKLAGDTDTQYF
- | TRBJ2-1 | - | 15 | TRBV4-2 | TGTGCCAGCAGCCAAGATTACGGACTTATCAATGAGCAGTTCTTC | CASSQDYGLINEQFF
once | TRBJ2-7 | - | 13 | TRBV6-1 | TGTGCCATTAGCCGGAGGCCGTCCTACGAGCAGTACTTC | CAISRRPSYEQYF
- | TRBJ2-7 | TRBD2 | 17 | TRBV4-3 | TGCGCCAGCAGCCAAGATCTAGCCCAGCGGGACTCCTACGAGCAGTACTTC | CASSQDLAQRDSYEQYF
- | TRBJ1-2 | - | 13 | TRBV11-2 | TGTGCCAGCAGCTTAGACCGGTCTTATGGCTACACCTTC | CASSLDRSYGYTF
- | TRBJ2-1 | - | 17 | TRBV30 | TGTGCCTGGAGTGTCCCTAAAGGTCTAGTTTACTACAATGAGCAGTTCTTC | CAWSVPKGLVYYNEQFF
- | TRBJ2-5 | TRBD2 | 15 | TRBV9 | TGTGCCAGCAGCCCCTATAGCGGGAGTACAGAGACCCAGTACTTC | CASSPYSGSTETQYF
- | TRBJ2-2 | - | 16 | TRBV10-1 | TGCGCCAGCAGTGAGTCGAGAGGGACGAACACCGGGGAGCTGTTTTTT | CASSESRGTNTGELFF
- | TRBJ2-3 | TRBD1 | 17 | TRBV28 | TGTGCCAGCGCCCGCCCCACCCGGGACAGGGTCACAGATACGCAGTATTTT | CASARPTRDRVTDTQYF
- | TRBJ2-7 | - | 16 | TRBV10-1 | TGCGCCAGCAGTGGTGGGGGCCTAGGACTGATCTACGAGCAGTACTTC | CASSGGGLGLIYEQYF
- | TRBJ2-7 | TRBD2 | 16 | TRBV6-1 | TGTGCCAGCAGTGAAGGACTAGCGGGACCCTCCTACGAGCAGTACTTC | CASSEGLAGPSYEQYF
- | TRBJ2-3 | TRBD2 | 20 | TRBV4-3 | TGCGCCAGCAGCCAAGGTGCCGGGACTAGCGGGAGGGCCTACACAGATACGCAGTATTTT | CASSQGAGTSGRAYTDTQYF
once | TRBJ2-1 | TRBD2 | 15 | TRBV4-3 | TGCGCCAGCAGCTTTACTAGCGGGAGGACCAATGAGCAGTTCTTC | CASSFTSGRTNEQFF
- | TRBJ2-7 | TRBD1 | 15 | TRBV5-1 | TGCGCCAGCAGCTTGGAAGGGGACAGCACCTACGAGCAGTACTTC | CASSLEGDSTYEQYF
- | TRBJ2-2 | TRBD1 | 17 | TRBV11-2 | TGTGCCAGCAGCGGACCCAACAGGGGTCTGTTGACCGGGGAGCTGTTTTTT | CASSGPNRGLLTGELFF
- | TRBJ2-2 | - | 15 | TRBV5-1 | TGCGCCAGCAGCTTGGTGGGACAAGACACCGGGGAGCTGTTTTTT | CASSLVGQDTGELFF
- | TRBJ1-4 | TRBD1 | 15 | TRBV13 | TGTGCCAGCAGCGCATCCGGGACAGGGGATGAAAAACTGTTTTTT | CASSASGTGDEKLFF
- | TRBJ2-1 | - | 14 | TRBV2 | TGTGCCAGCACCATCGGGAGCTCCTACAATGAGCAGTTCTTC | CASTIGSSYNEQFF
- | TRBJ2-1 | TRBD2 | 16 | TRBV5-6 | TGTGCCAGCAGCTTGGGACTAGCGGTACTATACAATGAGCAGTTCTTC | CASSLGLAVLYNEQFF
- | TRBJ1-3 | - | 14 | TRBV7-9 | TGTGCCAGCAGCCTGGCGGGGAGTGGAAACACCACATATTTT | CASSLAGSGNTTYF
- | TRBJ2-7 | - | 15 | TRBV12-1 | TGTGCCAGCAGGTTGACAGAAACAAGCTCCTACGAGCAGTACTTC | CASRLTETSSYEQYF